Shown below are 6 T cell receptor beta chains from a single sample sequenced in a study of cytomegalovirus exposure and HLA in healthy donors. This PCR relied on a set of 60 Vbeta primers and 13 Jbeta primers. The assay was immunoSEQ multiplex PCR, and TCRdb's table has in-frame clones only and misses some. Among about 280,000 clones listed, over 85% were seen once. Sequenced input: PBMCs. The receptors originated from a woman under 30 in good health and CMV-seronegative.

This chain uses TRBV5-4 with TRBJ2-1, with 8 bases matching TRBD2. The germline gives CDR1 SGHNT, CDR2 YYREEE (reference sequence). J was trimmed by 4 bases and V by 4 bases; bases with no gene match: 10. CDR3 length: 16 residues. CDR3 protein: CASSADSGGVYNEQFF. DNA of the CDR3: TGTGCCAGCAGCGCCGACAGCGGGGGAGTTTACAATGAGCAGTTCTTC.

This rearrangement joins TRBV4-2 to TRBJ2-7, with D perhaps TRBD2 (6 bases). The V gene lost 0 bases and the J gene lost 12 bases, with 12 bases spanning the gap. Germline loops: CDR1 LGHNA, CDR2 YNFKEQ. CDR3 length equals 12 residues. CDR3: CASSQDWGVRYF. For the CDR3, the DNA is TGTGCCAGCAGCCAAGATTGGGGGGTTCGGTACTTC.

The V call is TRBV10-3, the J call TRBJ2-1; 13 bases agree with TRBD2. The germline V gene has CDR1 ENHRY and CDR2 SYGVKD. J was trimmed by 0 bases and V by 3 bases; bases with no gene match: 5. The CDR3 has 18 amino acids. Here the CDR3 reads CAISDPGLAGLSYNEQFF. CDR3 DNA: TGTGCCATCAGTGACCCGGGACTAGCGGGGCTCTCCTACAATGAGCAGTTCTTC.

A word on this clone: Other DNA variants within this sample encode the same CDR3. The CDR3 DNA reads TGTGCCAGCTCACCCGGGACAGGGGGGAACACTGAAGCTTTCTTT. Translated, it gives CASSPGTGGNTEAFF. The chain carries TRBV18 and TRBJ1-1; 11 bases are a match to TRBD1. V gave up 3 bases and J gave up 1 base; unmatched junction bases: 1. Germline V gives CDR1 KGHSH, CDR2 LQKENI. This CDR3 contains 15 residues.

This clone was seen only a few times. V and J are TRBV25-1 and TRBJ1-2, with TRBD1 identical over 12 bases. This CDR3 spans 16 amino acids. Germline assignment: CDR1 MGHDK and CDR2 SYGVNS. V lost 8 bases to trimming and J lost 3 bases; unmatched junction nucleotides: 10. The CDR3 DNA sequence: TGTGCCAGCTCCAAACCGGGACAGGGGGCTGACTATGGCTACACCTTC. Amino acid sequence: CASSKPGQGADYGYTF.

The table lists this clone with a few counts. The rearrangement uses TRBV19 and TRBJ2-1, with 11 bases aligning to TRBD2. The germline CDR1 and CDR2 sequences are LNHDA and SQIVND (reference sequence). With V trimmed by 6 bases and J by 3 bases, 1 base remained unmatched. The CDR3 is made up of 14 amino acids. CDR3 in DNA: TGTGCCAGTAGACTAGCGGGGGTCTACAATGAGCAGTTCTTC. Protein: CASRLAGVYNEQFF.